This passage covers 17 T cell receptor beta chains from one sample sequenced in a study of T-cell memory formation after mild COVID-19. A single record per CDR3 protein comes from TCRdb applying MiXCR to the 5' RACE reads. The sample carries about 200,000 distinct CDR3 sequences, approximately 10% recorded once. Sequencing was carried out using PBMCs or a T cell subset sorted from them (not recorded which). These TCRs come from a man aged 18 to 30 who had mild COVID-19 (a few samples of this study predate the infection). Cell type and time point are not known.

This clonotype has more than one count but fewer than ten. CDR3 coding DNA: TGTGCCAGCAGTCCGACAGGGGGTGGATGGGATACGCAGTATTTT. The encoded protein is CASSPTGGGWDTQYF. This rearrangement joins TRBV27 to TRBJ2-3; TRBD1 agrees at 9 bases. V lost 5 bases and J lost 6; bases outside the gene matches: 9. The germline gives CDR1 MNHEY, CDR2 SMNVEV (reference sequence). The CDR3 has 15 amino acids.

In this sample, this clonotype turned up a few times. V and J are TRBV7-8 and TRBJ1-4; unclear D gene. The CDR3 sequence is 16 residues long. Trimming stripped 5 bases from V and 1 base from J, with 14 bases between. CDR1 is SGHVS, CDR2 FQNEAQ, per germline. The CDR3, as DNA: TGTGCCAGCAGCGCGCAACATAGCGGAACTAATGAAAAACTGTTTTTT. Encoded protein: CASSAQHSGTNEKLFF.

In its sample, this clonotype was seen many times. This rearrangement joins TRBV12-3 or TRBV12-4 to TRBJ2-2, with 7 bases fitting TRBD1. Germline trimming cut 5 bases from V and 2 bases from J; bases unmatched to any gene: 5. The CDR3 is 15 amino acids. CDR3 in amino acids: CASSPWTGNTGELFF. The CDR3 coding sequence is TGTGCCAGCAGTCCGTGGACAGGCAACACCGGGGAGCTGTTTTTT.

This clonotype was seen at least ten times. The rearrangement joins TRBV4-2 to TRBJ1-2, with a tentative D call TRBD1 (5 bases). This CDR3 comprises 20 residues. V was cut by 7 bases and J by 3 bases, with 33 bases left in between. In germline, CDR1 is LGHNA, CDR2 YNFKEQ. The CDR3 DNA sequence: TGTGCCAGCAACCCCTCTGAACCCACAGCCCCGGGGCCGACCCACTATGGCTACACCTTC. This encodes CASNPSEPTAPGPTHYGYTF.

The chain carries TRBV28 and TRBJ1-5, with D unresolved. This CDR3 comprises 13 residues. V lost 5 bases and J 3 bases, leaving 8 bases between the germline ends. The germline V gene has CDR1 MDHEN and CDR2 SYDVKM. The CDR3 DNA follows: TGTGCCAGCAGTGGGCAGTACAATCAGCCCCAGCATTTT. Amino acids: CASSGQYNQPQHF. The full variable domain, its missing parts supplied by reference TRBV28 and TRBJ1-5, is DVKVTQSSRYLVKRTGEKVFLECVQDMDHENMFWYRQDPGLGLRLIYFSYDVKMKEKGDIPEGYSVSREKKERFSLILESASTNQTSMYLCASSGQYNQPQHFGDGTRLSIL.

This clonotype was observed at least ten times. The CDR3 DNA reads TGTGCCAGCAGCTTGTTCACAGAGACCCAGTACTTC. Its translation: CASSLFTETQYF. This sequence joins TRBV5-6 and TRBJ2-5; D gene uncertain. The CDR3 covers 12 residues. The ends were cut back, 1 base at V and 4 bases at J, with 5 bases in the middle. CDR1 and CDR2 (germline): SGHDT, YYEEEE.

CDR3 DNA: TGTGCCAGCAGCTGGGGAGGGGTAGAGACCCAGTACTTC. Encoded protein: CASSWGGVETQYF. This sequence joins TRBV7-2 and TRBJ2-5; 7 nucleotides line up with TRBD2. CDR1 is SGHTA and CDR2 is FQGNSA in the germline V gene. With 4 bases clipped from V and 4 bases from J, the junction kept 3 bases outside the gene matches. CDR3 length: 13 residues.

This clonotype was picked up many times. The chain recombines TRBV5-6 with TRBJ2-1; D unresolved. The ends were cut back, 4 bases at V and 0 bases at J, with 8 bases in the middle. This CDR3 spans 14 amino acids. Germline assignment: CDR1 SGHDT and CDR2 YYEEEE. The CDR3 protein is CASSRINSYNEQFF. CDR3 DNA: TGTGCCAGCAGCCGGATCAACTCCTACAATGAGCAGTTCTTC.

The V and J genes are TRBV2 and TRBJ2-7, with a possible D match to TRBD2 (5 bases). Germline V CDR1 and CDR2: SNHLY, FYNNEI. Trimming cost V 7 bases and J 3 bases, with 16 bases left between them. CDR3 size: 14 residues. CDR3 sequence: CASKDSGRVYEQYF. CDR3 sequence (DNA): TGTGCCAGCAAAGACTCGGGGAGAGTCTACGAGCAGTACTTC.

This clonotype has only a few counts. The gene calls are TRBV2 and TRBJ1-4; D not certain. V dropped 2 bases and J dropped 10 bases, with 14 bases sitting between them. The CDR3 loop spans 14 amino acids. CDR1 is SNHLY and CDR2 is FYNNEI in the germline V gene. This CDR3 reads CASSELSSGAKLFF. As DNA, the CDR3 is TGTGCCAGCAGTGAACTCTCTTCAGGAGCAAAACTGTTTTTT.

The chain couples TRBV27 to TRBJ2-2; 12 nucleotides match TRBD1. The CDR3 extends over 16 amino acids. In germline, CDR1 is MNHEY, CDR2 SMNVEV (reference sequence). V shed 6 bases and J 8 bases; nucleotides not matched to a gene: 10. The CDR3 DNA sequence: TGTGCCAGCAGCTCGCCCGGGACAGGGGGCTTAGGGGAGCTGTTTTTT. This translates into CASSSPGTGGLGELFF.

This chain connects TRBV5-1 to TRBJ1-2, with D perhaps TRBD1 (5 bases). The CDR3 is 13 residues long. V lost 4 bases and J 6 bases, leaving 13 bases between the germline ends. Per the germline V gene, CDR1 is SGHRS and CDR2 is YFSETQ. The CDR3 sequence: CASSREGLDGYTF. CDR3 coding DNA: TGCGCCAGCAGCCGGGAGGGGTTGGATGGCTACACCTTC.

J is TRBJ2-7 and V is TRBV21-1; no DNA check was done on the table's D call, TRBD1. TRBV21-1 is a recognized pseudogene. This CDR3 contains 16 residues. CDR3 nucleotides: TGTGCCAGCAGCAAAGGAAAGGGACAGGGAACCTACGAGCAGTACTTC. Translating gives CASSKGKGQGTYEQYF.

This CDR3 is CASSGGQVGAGELFF. CDR3 nucleotide sequence: TGTGCCAGCAGCGGCGGACAGGTGGGGGCCGGGGAGCTGTTTTTT. This chain connects TRBV7-9 to TRBJ2-2; TRBD1 aligns across 7 bases. V was pared by 5 bases and J by 6 bases, with 9 bases of the junction left unmatched. CDR1 and CDR2 (germline): SEHNR, FQNEAQ (reference sequence). The CDR3 totals 15 residues.

The chain carries TRBV6-2 or TRBV6-3 and TRBJ2-5; D may be TRBD2 (6 bases). V shed 6 bases and J shed 5 bases, with 10 bases lying between them. Germline-derived CDR1 and CDR2 are MNHEY and SVGEGT. CDR3 length: 12 amino acids. CDR3 in DNA: TGTGCCAGCAGGGCCCGGGGGGAGACCCAGTACTTC. Encoded protein: CASRARGETQYF.

This clonotype came up a few times. The rearrangement joins TRBV7-2 to TRBJ2-7; 9 bases agree with TRBD2. Trimming took 1 base from V and 4 from J; bases not matched to a gene: 5. From germline, CDR1 is SGHTA and CDR2 FQGNSA. This CDR3 spans 15 amino acids. The CDR3 protein is CASSLVVTSGYEQYF. CDR3 sequence (DNA): TGTGCCAGCAGCTTAGTGGTGACTAGCGGTTACGAGCAGTACTTC.

The chain joins TRBV5-1 to TRBJ2-5; no reliable D call. Germline CDR1 SGHRS, CDR2 YFSETQ. The CDR3 consists of 15 residues. Trimming left V 0 bases short and J 5 bases short, with 14 bases between. CDR3 region: CASSLATNVGETQYF. The CDR3 DNA is TGCGCCAGCAGCTTGGCCACGAACGTCGGGGAGACCCAGTACTTC.